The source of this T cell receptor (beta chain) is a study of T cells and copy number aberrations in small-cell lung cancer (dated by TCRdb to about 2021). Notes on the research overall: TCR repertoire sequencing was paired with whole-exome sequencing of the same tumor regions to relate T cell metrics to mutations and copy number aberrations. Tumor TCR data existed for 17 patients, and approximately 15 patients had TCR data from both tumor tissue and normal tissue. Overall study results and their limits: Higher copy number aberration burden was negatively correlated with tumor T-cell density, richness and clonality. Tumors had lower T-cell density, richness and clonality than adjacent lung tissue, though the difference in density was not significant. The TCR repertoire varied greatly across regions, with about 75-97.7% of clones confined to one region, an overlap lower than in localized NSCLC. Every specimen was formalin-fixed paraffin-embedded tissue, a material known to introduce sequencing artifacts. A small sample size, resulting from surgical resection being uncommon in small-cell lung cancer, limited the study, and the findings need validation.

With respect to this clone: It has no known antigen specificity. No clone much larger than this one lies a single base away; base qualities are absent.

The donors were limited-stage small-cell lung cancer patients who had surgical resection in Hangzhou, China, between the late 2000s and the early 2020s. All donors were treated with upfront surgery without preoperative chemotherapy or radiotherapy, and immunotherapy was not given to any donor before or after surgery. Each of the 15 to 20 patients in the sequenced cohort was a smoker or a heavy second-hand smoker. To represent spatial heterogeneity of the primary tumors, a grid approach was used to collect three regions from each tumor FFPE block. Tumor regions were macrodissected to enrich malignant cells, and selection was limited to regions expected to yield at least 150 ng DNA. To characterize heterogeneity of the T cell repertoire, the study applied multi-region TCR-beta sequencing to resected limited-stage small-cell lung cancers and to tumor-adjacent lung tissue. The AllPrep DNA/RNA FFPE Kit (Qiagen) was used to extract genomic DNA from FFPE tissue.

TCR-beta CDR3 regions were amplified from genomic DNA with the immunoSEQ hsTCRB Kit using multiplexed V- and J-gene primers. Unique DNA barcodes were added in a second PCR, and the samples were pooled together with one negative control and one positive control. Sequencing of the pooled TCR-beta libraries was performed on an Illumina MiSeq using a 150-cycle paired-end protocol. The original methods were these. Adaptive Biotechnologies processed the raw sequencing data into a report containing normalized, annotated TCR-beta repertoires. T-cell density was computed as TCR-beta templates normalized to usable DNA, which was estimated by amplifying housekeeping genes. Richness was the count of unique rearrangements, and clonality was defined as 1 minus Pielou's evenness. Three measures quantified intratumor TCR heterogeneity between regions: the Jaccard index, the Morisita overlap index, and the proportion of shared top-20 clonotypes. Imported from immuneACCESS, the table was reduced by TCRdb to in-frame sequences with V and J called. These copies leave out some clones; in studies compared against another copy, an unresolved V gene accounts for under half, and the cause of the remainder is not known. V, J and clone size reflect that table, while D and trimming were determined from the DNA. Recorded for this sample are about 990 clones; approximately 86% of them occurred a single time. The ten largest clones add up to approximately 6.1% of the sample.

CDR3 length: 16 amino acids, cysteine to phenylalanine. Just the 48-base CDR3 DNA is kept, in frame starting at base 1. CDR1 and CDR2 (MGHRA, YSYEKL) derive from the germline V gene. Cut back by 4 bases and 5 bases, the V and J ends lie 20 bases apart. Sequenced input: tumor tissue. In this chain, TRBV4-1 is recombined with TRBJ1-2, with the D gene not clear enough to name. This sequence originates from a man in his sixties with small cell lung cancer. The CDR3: CASSPYGDGREYGYTF. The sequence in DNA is TGCGCCAGCAGCCCCTACGGGGATGGTCGGGAGTATGGCTACACCTTC.